These T cell receptor beta chains were read from a single sample in a study of CD8 T cells in Susac syndrome. TCRdb independently ran MiXCR on the immunoSEQ multiplex PCR reads; one entry per CDR3 protein. This table has some 150,000 distinct CDR3 sequences, roughly 95% appearing once. The sequenced sample consisted of CD4+ T cells from PBMCs. The receptors stem from a human donor with Susac syndrome. Both conserved end residues are part of each CDR3. The D gene is left open where the match is weak. Where a row states a size, it is once, few, many or the class of an expanded clone; other rows omit it.

TRBD1 . TRBJ2-7 TRBV12-3/TRBV12-4 CASSPGQGSEQYF TGTGCCAGCAGTCCGGGACAGGGGAGCGAGCAGTACTTC
. . TRBJ1-2 TRBV20-1 CSATRGGRTNYGYTF TGCAGTGCTACGAGGGGGGGACGTACTAACTATGGCTACACCTTC
. . TRBJ2-1 TRBV5-1 CASSSRGHEQFF TGCGCCAGCAGCTCCCGGGGTCATGAGCAGTTCTTC
. . TRBJ1-2 TRBV20-1 CSALTGHYGYTF TGCAGTGCGCTGACAGGCCACTATGGCTACACCTTC
. . TRBJ2-7 TRBV13 CASSLRGGVSYEQYF TGTGCCAGCAGCTTACGTGGAGGGGTCTCCTACGAGCAGTACTTC
. . TRBJ1-1 TRBV6-5 CASSSTIPPPEAFF TGTGCCAGCAGTTCCACTATCCCGCCCCCTGAAGCTTTCTTT
TRBD2 . TRBJ2-1 TRBV20-1 CSARDPLAGVGTVF TGCAGTGCTAGAGACCCCCTAGCGGGGGTTGGGACGGTCTTC
TRBD1 . TRBJ1-2 TRBV29-1 CSVRTGYGYTF TGCAGCGTGAGGACAGGCTATGGCTACACCTTC
. . TRBJ1-5 TRBV12-3/TRBV12-4 CASRSGGGSNQPQHF TGTGCCAGCAGGTCCGGGGGAGGTAGCAATCAGCCCCAGCATTTT
. . TRBJ2-3 TRBV20-1 CSARLPQKTQYF TGCAGTGCTAGATTACCCCAGAAGACGCAGTATTTT
. . TRBJ1-1 TRBV23-1 CAVQGFKDTEAFF TGCGCCGTCCAGGGATTCAAGGACACTGAAGCTTTCTTT
. once TRBJ2-7 TRBV27 CASSLIADLSYEQYF TGTGCCAGCAGTTTAATCGCGGATCTCTCCTACGAGCAGTACTTC
. . TRBJ2-7 TRBV9 CASSVEPTGGPYEQYF TGTGCCAGCAGCGTAGAACCGACGGGGGGCCCCTACGAGCAGTACTTC
. . TRBJ2-2 TRBV20-1 CSARGPRDTGELFF TGCAGTGCTAGAGGCCCCCGTGACACCGGGGAGCTGTTTTTT
TRBD1 . TRBJ2-3 TRBV9 CASSMTGQGATDTQYF TGTGCCAGCAGCATGACCGGACAGGGGGCTACAGATACGCAGTATTTT
TRBD1 . TRBJ2-6 TRBV5-5 CASSRTGGANVLTF TGTGCCAGCAGCAGGACAGGCGGGGCCAACGTCCTGACTTTC
TRBD1 . TRBJ2-3 TRBV24-1 CATSVGTGTDTQYF TGTGCCACCAGTGTTGGGACAGGAACAGATACGCAGTATTTT
. once TRBJ1-4 TRBV14 CASSPWRGGSANEKLFF TGTGCCAGCAGCCCCTGGCGCGGGGGAAGTGCTAATGAAAAACTGTTTTTT
. once TRBJ2-1 TRBV12-3/TRBV12-4 CASSFWGGPYNEQFF TGTGCCAGCAGTTTTTGGGGGGGCCCTTACAATGAGCAGTTCTTC
. . TRBJ1-6 TRBV12-2 CASRFLEGASSYNSPLHF TGTGCAAGTCGCTTCCTGGAGGGGGCGAGCTCCTATAATTCACCCCTCCACTTT
. . TRBJ1-1 TRBV4-1 CASSPGRETEAFF TGCGCCAGCAGCCCCGGGAGGGAAACTGAAGCTTTCTTT
. . TRBJ2-1 TRBV3-1 CASSLPRSSYNEQFF TGTGCCAGCAGCCTACCTAGGAGCTCCTACAATGAGCAGTTCTTC
. . TRBJ1-1 TRBV19 CASSIGGGRSTEAFF TGTGCCAGTAGTATAGGGGGAGGCAGGAGCACTGAAGCTTTCTTT
TRBD2 . TRBJ2-3 TRBV9 CASSGRLAADTQYF TGTGCCAGCAGCGGAAGACTAGCTGCAGATACGCAGTATTTT
. . TRBJ2-1 TRBV7-9 CASSLSATGNEQFF TGTGCCAGCAGCTTATCGGCGACGGGGAATGAGCAGTTCTTC
. . TRBJ2-5 TRBV20-1 CSAGQPRGRGETQYF TGCAGCGCGGGGCAACCACGGGGGAGAGGAGAGACCCAGTACTTC
TRBD2 . TRBJ2-3 TRBV5-6 CASSSGLAGATDTQYF TGTGCCAGCAGCTCGGGACTAGCGGGGGCCACAGATACGCAGTATTTT
TRBD1 . TRBJ1-6 TRBV20-1 CSARDLNLDRANSPLHF TGCAGTGCTAGAGACCTAAACCTCGACAGGGCCAATTCACCCCTCCACTTT
. . TRBJ1-5 TRBV7-9 CASSLSNSNQPQHF TGTGCCAGCAGCTTATCAAACAGCAATCAGCCCCAGCATTTT